Presented here are 2 T cell receptor beta chains from one specimen sequenced in a study of human T cells and chemical hapten exposure. TCRdb reprocessed the RACE reads with MiXCR, giving one entry per CDR3 protein. The repertoire has about 110,000 distinct CDR3 sequences, 11% of them found once; the top ten carry roughly 3.3%. The time point was: patch test 1, 2 weeks after DPC sensitization. This sample's treatment: therapeutic diphenylcyclopropenone sensitization with weekly scalp DPC. The starting material was whole blood, obtained in connection with sensitization to the hapten diphenylcyclopropenone (DPC). The origin of the receptors is a woman between 40 and 50 years old with alopecia areata. Some clones in this sample may be carry-over from other donors' samples.

This clonotype was counted a few times. The CDR3 coding sequence is TGTGCCAGCAGCTTAGTTGGGGGGAGAGCAGATACGCAGTATTTT. It encodes CASSLVGGRADTQYF. This sequence joins TRBV7-2 and TRBJ2-3; tentative D call: TRBD2 (6 bases). The CDR3 has 15 amino acids. Per the germline V gene, CDR1 is SGHTA and CDR2 is FQGNSA. The V and J ends lost 1 base and 4 bases respectively, with 12 bases between them.

About this clonotype itself: At one end the junction does not follow the germline gene, possibly because of a read error. The chain employs TRBV29-1 and TRBJ1-1, with TRBD1 identical over 7 bases. In germline, CDR1 is SQVTM, CDR2 ANQGSEA. The CDR3 is 13 amino acids. The CDR3 spells CSTRQGMNTEAFF. In DNA, the CDR3 is TGCAGCACCCGACAGGGAATGAACACTGAAGCCTTCTTT.